The 27 T cell receptor beta chains below were found in one sample sequenced in a study of beta chain features in type 1 diabetes. The investigators reverse transcribed all of the isolated RNA, so they sequenced expressed TCRB transcripts. This table comes from immunoSEQ multiplex PCR, and its TCRdb copy is limited to in-frame clones, with some not included. The data contain hundreds of thousands of clones, less than 20% of them seen just once; the ten biggest clones take up about 0.087%. Material for sequencing was naive CD4+ T cells from blood. The receptors were sampled from a man aged 18-30 years in good health.

The CDR3 DNA reads as TGTGCCAGCAGTCTGGCAGGGCTTGGCGGGTACGAGCAGTACTTC. This gives the protein CASSLAGLGGYEQYF. The chain carries TRBV28 and TRBJ2-5, with D tentatively TRBD1 or TRBD2 (5 bases each). The J call may be in error: the DNA end matches TRBJ2-7 better. This CDR3 spans 15 amino acids. Germline V gene sequence: CDR1 MDHEN, CDR2 SYDVKM.

This clone appeared a few times. This chain uses TRBV15 with TRBJ2-1, with D unclear. The CDR3 spans 11 residues. V was trimmed by 3 bases and J by 10 bases, leaving 7 bases between them. Germline V CDR1 and CDR2: LNHNV, YYDKDF (reference sequence). CDR3 coding DNA: TGTGCCACCAGCAGGGTTAAGGAGCAGTTCTTC. It is translated as CATSRVKEQFF.

In its sample, this clone was seen a few times. V gene TRBV4-2 combines with J gene TRBJ1-1; D is perhaps TRBD1 (5 bases). The CDR3 length is 14 residues. From germline, CDR1 is LGHNA and CDR2 YNFKEQ. V dropped 2 bases and J dropped 3 bases, with 10 bases sitting between them. CDR3 nucleotides: TGTGCCAGCAGCCAACTGGGGGGGGACACTGAAGCTTTCTTT. It specifies CASSQLGGDTEAFF.

The chain couples TRBV6-5 to TRBJ1-2; D call uncertain. The CDR3 consists of 12 residues. In germline, CDR1 is MNHEY, CDR2 SVGAGI. The germline V and J ends were trimmed by 5 bases and 6 bases, with 10 bases remaining between them. The CDR3 nucleotides read TGTGCCAGCAGTGAAGCTCGGGATGGCTACACCTTC. It yields the protein CASSEARDGYTF.

This clone was counted only a few times. The chain has TRBV27 and TRBJ2-5; 13 positions match TRBD2. This CDR3 region has 16 residues. Germline V CDR1 and CDR2: MNHEY, SMNVEV (reference sequence). The trim removed 5 bases at V and 5 bases at J, leaving 8 bases unmatched. The CDR3 here is CASSTRLAGGFETQYF. DNA for the CDR3: TGTGCCAGCAGTACAAGACTAGCGGGGGGTTTTGAGACCCAGTACTTC.

The chain joins TRBV5-1 to TRBJ2-2; TRBD2 matches 10 bases. The CDR3 is made up of 16 amino acids. Germline trimming cut 3 bases from V and 4 bases from J; bases unmatched to any gene: 6. Germline assignment: CDR1 SGHRS and CDR2 YFSETQ. The CDR3 bases are TGCGCCAGCAGCTCTTCGATAGCGGGAGGCACCGGGGAGCTGTTTTTT. Protein: CASSSSIAGGTGELFF.

This clone has just a few counts. This sequence joins TRBV19 and TRBJ2-5, with D uncertain. The CDR3 is made up of 14 amino acids. CDR1 is LNHDA and CDR2 is SQIVND in the germline V gene (reference sequence). Trimming took 6 bases from V and 1 from J, leaving 12 bases between them. This chain's CDR3 is CASRSSGVQETQYF. The CDR3 nucleotides are TGTGCCAGTAGGTCCTCTGGGGTCCAAGAGACCCAGTACTTC. Full variable domain (missing parts from reference TRBV19 and TRBJ2-5): DGGITQSPKYLFRKEGQNVTLSCEQNLNHDAMYWYRQDPGQGLRLIYYSQIVNDFQKGDIAEGYSVSREKKESFPLTVTSAQKNPTAFYLCASRSSGVQETQYFGPGTRLLVL.

This clone turned up a few times. The chain carries TRBV7-2 and TRBJ1-5; maybe TRBD1 (5 bases). The ends were cut back, 4 bases at V and 0 bases at J, with 13 bases in the middle. The germline CDR1 and CDR2 sequences are SGHTA and FQGNSA. CDR3 length: 16 residues. This CDR3 is CASSSEGPYSNQPQHF. The CDR3 DNA follows: TGTGCCAGCAGCTCCGAGGGGCCTTATAGCAATCAGCCCCAGCATTTT.

The rearrangement links TRBV19 to TRBJ2-4; no clear D gene. Germline lookup yields CDR1 LNHDA and CDR2 SQIVND (reference sequence). The CDR3 sequence is 13 residues long. Trimming took off 3 bases at V and 2 bases at J, with 5 bases between the two ends. In DNA form, the CDR3 reads TGTGCCAGTAGTATGAATCCCAAAAACATTCAGTACTTC. Translation: CASSMNPKNIQYF.

This clone was detected a few times. The rearrangement links TRBV5-1 to TRBJ2-1; no clear D gene. CDR3 length equals 14 residues. Per the germline V gene, CDR1 is SGHRS and CDR2 is YFSETQ. V was pared by 4 bases and J by 2 bases, with 10 bases between. CDR3 protein: CASSEWAPYNEQFF. The CDR3 DNA reads as TGCGCCAGCAGCGAGTGGGCCCCCTACAATGAGCAGTTCTTC.

This clone turned up a few times. The gene calls are TRBV13 and TRBJ1-1; unclear D gene. The CDR3 is 15 amino acids. The germline V gene has CDR1 PRHDT and CDR2 FYEKMQ (reference sequence). With 5 bases removed from V and 1 base from J, the gap between germline ends came to 14 bases. The CDR3 coding sequence is TGTGCCAGCAGCCCTAAAGTGGCGACGAACACTGAAGCTTTCTTT. It specifies CASSPKVATNTEAFF.

This chain joins TRBV4-3 and TRBJ1-1; D is unclear. Trimming removed 0 bases from V and 7 bases from J, with 9 bases in between. From germline, CDR1 is LGHNA and CDR2 YSLEER. CDR3 length equals 13 residues. The CDR3 here is CASSQEPANEAFF. CDR3 DNA: TGCGCCAGCAGCCAAGAGCCCGCGAATGAAGCTTTCTTT.

This clone was seen only a few times. The chain carries TRBV7-3 and TRBJ2-7; D gene unclear. The germline CDR1 and CDR2 sequences are SGHTA and FQGTGA. The CDR3 totals 13 residues. V gave up 3 bases and J gave up 2 bases, with 8 bases separating them. CDR3 sequence: CASSFSGAYEQYF. The CDR3 DNA reads as TGTGCCAGCAGCTTTTCCGGTGCCTACGAGCAGTACTTC. Supplemented by reference TRBV7-3 and TRBJ2-7, the full variable domain reads GAGVSQTPSNKVTEKGKYVELRCDPISGHTALYWYRQSLGQGPEFLIYFQGTGAADDSGLPNDRFFAVRPEGSVSTLKIQRTERGDSAVYLCASSFSGAYEQYFGPGTRLTVT.

This sequence joins TRBV30 and TRBJ1-4, with D uncertain. Germline values: CDR1 GTSNPN, CDR2 SVGIG (reference sequence). Trimming pared 5 bases from V and 0 bases from J, leaving 10 bases between. The CDR3 is 14 residues long. CDR3: CAWGNSPTNEKLFF. In nucleotides, the CDR3 is TGTGCCTGGGGGAACAGCCCAACTAATGAAAAACTGTTTTTT.

The V gene is TRBV4-2, the J gene TRBJ2-7; 12 bases are a match to TRBD1. The CDR3 runs 16 residues. The V and J ends lost 0 bases and 4 bases, in that order; junction bases with no gene match: 4. Germline CDR1 reads LGHNA; CDR2 reads YNFKEQ. CDR3 protein: CASSQDQGQGAYEQYF. DNA for the CDR3: TGTGCCAGCAGCCAAGATCAGGGACAGGGGGCGTACGAGCAGTACTTC.

This clone was seen more than once but under ten times. The same CDR3 can be traced to other DNA sequences in this sample. The chain uses TRBV5-1 and TRBJ2-5, with 13 bases fitting TRBD2. V shed 0 bases, J shed 1 base, and the junction held 0 bases outside the gene matches. This CDR3 is built from 16 residues. Per the germline V gene, CDR1 is SGHRS and CDR2 is YFSETQ. DNA of the CDR3: TGCGCCAGCAGCTTGGGACTAGCGGGGGGCCAAGAGACCCAGTACTTC. It codes for CASSLGLAGGQETQYF.

This clone was seen a handful of times. The V gene is TRBV5-6, the J gene TRBJ2-1; D is undetermined. The CDR3 runs to 13 residues. V was shortened by 5 bases and J by 2 bases, with 8 bases between the two germline ends. Germline V lookup: CDR1 SGHDT, CDR2 YYEEEE. CDR3 protein: CASRLSPYNEQFF. The DNA for the CDR3 is TGTGCCAGCAGGTTAAGCCCCTACAATGAGCAGTTCTTC.

The chain employs TRBV4-2 and TRBJ1-4; weak D call: TRBD1 (5 bases). The V and J ends lost 4 bases and 3 bases respectively, with 15 bases between them. Germline CDR1 reads LGHNA; CDR2 reads YNFKEQ. The CDR3 sequence is 16 residues long. CDR3 region: CASSLAPQGANEKLFF. In nucleotides, the CDR3 is TGTGCCAGCAGCCTCGCCCCCCAGGGAGCTAATGAAAAACTGTTTTTT.

This clone has just a few counts. This chain joins TRBV19 and TRBJ1-1; 7 positions match TRBD1. Trimming at V came to 5 bases and at J to 1 base, leaving 7 bases not matched to a gene. The CDR3 covers 15 residues. CDR1 LNHDA and CDR2 SQIVND come from the germline V gene (reference sequence). The CDR3 loop is CASSFLQGRNTEAFF. The CDR3 coding sequence is TGTGCCAGTAGTTTTCTACAGGGGCGGAACACTGAAGCTTTCTTT.

This chain connects TRBV7-9 to TRBJ2-3; possible D gene TRBD2, 5 bases. The CDR3 is 15 amino acids. V lost 0 bases and J 1 base, leaving 8 bases between the germline ends. Germline-derived CDR1 and CDR2 are SEHNR and FQNEAQ (reference sequence). The CDR3 DNA reads as TGTGCCAGCAGCTTAGCGCGGGTGGGCACAGATACGCAGTATTTT. It specifies CASSLARVGTDTQYF.

This rearrangement joins TRBV5-4 to TRBJ2-6; no firm D call. This CDR3 has 13 residues. Germline CDR1 and CDR2: SGHNT and YYREEE (reference sequence). The V end lost 5 bases, the J end lost 0 bases, and 3 bases lay between the germline ends. CDR3 DNA: TGTGCCAGCAGGCCCTCTGGGGCCAACGTCCTGACTTTC. It is translated as CASRPSGANVLTF.

This clone showed up just a few times. The chain combines TRBV27 with TRBJ1-5; D not resolved. CDR3 length: 14 amino acids. CDR1 MNHEY and CDR2 SMNVEV come from the germline V gene (reference sequence). Trimming took off 5 bases at V and 3 bases at J, with 11 bases between the two ends. CDR3 amino acids: CASSTGRNNQPQHF. In nucleotides, the CDR3 is TGTGCCAGCAGTACCGGGAGAAACAATCAGCCCCAGCATTTT.

This clone was picked up a small number of times. CDR3 sequence reads: CASSGRRQFHEQYF. CDR3 DNA: TGTGCCAGTAGTGGTAGGAGACAGTTCCACGAGCAGTACTTC. V is TRBV19 and J is TRBJ2-7; D is possibly TRBD1 (5 bases). CDR3 length equals 14 residues. Trimming stripped 5 bases from V and 5 bases from J, with 16 bases between. Germline V gives CDR1 LNHDA, CDR2 SQIVND (reference sequence).

V and J are TRBV4-3 and TRBJ2-3; D may be TRBD2 (5 bases). Germline V CDR1 and CDR2: LGHNA, YSLEER. This CDR3 is built from 14 residues. V was pared by 7 bases and J by 3 bases, with 14 bases between. The CDR3 reads CASNLEGGTDTQYF. As DNA, the CDR3 is TGCGCCAGCAACCTCGAGGGCGGGACAGATACGCAGTATTTT.

The table lists this clone with a few counts. V usage is TRBV27 and J usage is TRBJ1-1; D might be TRBD1 (5 bases). V shed 2 bases and J shed 3 bases, with 13 bases lying between them. The CDR3 loop spans 15 amino acids. From germline, CDR1 is MNHEY and CDR2 SMNVEV (reference sequence). CDR3 coding DNA: TGTGCCAGCAGTTTACTGGGAGGGGATTACACTGAAGCTTTCTTT. Its protein is CASSLLGGDYTEAFF.

The J gene is TRBJ2-7, the V gene TRBV11-3, with D possibly being TRBD1 or TRBD2 (6 bases each). V was pared by 5 bases and J by 7 bases, with 9 bases between. Germline CDR1 reads SGHNT; CDR2 reads YENEEA. CDR3 length equals 11 residues. DNA of the CDR3: TGTGCCAGCAGCCGGGGGCGGGAGCAGTACTTC. Translated: CASSRGREQYF.

In DNA, the CDR3 is TGTGCCTGGATAGGGACTAGCGGGGCCAACACCGGGGAGCTGTTTTTT. Its protein is CAWIGTSGANTGELFF. The chain joins TRBV30 to TRBJ2-2; 13 bases are shared with TRBD2. This CDR3 region has 16 residues. CDR1 is GTSNPN, CDR2 SVGIG, per germline (reference sequence). V was clipped by 4 bases and J by 2 bases; unmatched bases: 4.